The 24 T cell receptor beta chains presented below share a single source sample, sequenced in a study of tumor and adjacent non-tumor tissue in lung cancer. TCRbeta libraries were built with three rounds of nested PCR, modified from ARM-PCR. TCRdb reanalysed the multiplex PCR reads using MiXCR and keeps one entry per CDR3 protein. This sample yields roughly 82,000 distinct CDR3 sequences, of which under 80% are seen a single time; around a fifth belongs to the top ten. RNA was extracted from bulk tissue without any cell sorting. More than 3 cm separated this lung sample from the edge of the tumor. Sequencing was done on a sample of distant non-tumor lung tissue. The receptors were gathered from a woman in her 50s with non-small cell lung cancer.

The rearrangement uses TRBV10-3 and TRBJ1-2; a weak D match, TRBD1 (6 bases). CDR3 length: 14 amino acids. Looked up from germline, CDR1 is ENHRY and CDR2 is SYGVKD. Trimming cost V 10 bases and J 5 bases, with 20 bases left between them. The DNA for the CDR3 is TGTGCCACCTCTGGACAGTGGGAGGCTTATGGCTACACCTTC. Protein: CATSGQWEAYGYTF.

This clonotype was recorded once. The germline gene is not matched at one end of the junction; a read error may be the cause. The chain uses TRBV6-5 and TRBJ2-1, with 9 bases aligning to TRBD1. Germline assignment: CDR1 MNHEY and CDR2 SVGAGI. CDR3 length: 14 amino acids. CDR3 in amino acids: CASNYDRGVNEQFF. The CDR3 DNA follows: TGTGCCAGCAATTACGACAGGGGGGTCAATGAGCAGTTCTTC.

In regard to this clonotype: Relative to the germline gene, one junction end is altered; a read error may explain this. This chain's CDR3 is CVSSPRGGNQPQHF. The CDR3 nucleotides read TGTGTCAGCAGTCCCAGGGGTGGGAATCAACCCCAGCATTTT. V and J are TRBV6-5 and TRBJ1-5; D possibly corresponds to TRBD1 (6 bases). Germline V gene lookup returns CDR1 MNHEY and CDR2 SVGAGI. CDR3 length: 14 residues.

Comments on this clonotype: A read error may account for a junction end that differs from germline. The rearrangement uses TRBV12-3 or TRBV12-4 and TRBJ2-2; 7 positions agree with TRBD1. The CDR3 has 13 amino acids. CDR3 region: CASKRQGTGKLFF. CDR3 in DNA: TGTGCCAGCAAACGACAGGGTACCGGGAAGCTGTTCTTT.

This clonotype has a count of ten or more. The chain is built from TRBV20-1 and TRBJ2-5; TRBD2 matches at 8 bases. V lost 6 bases and J lost 4; bases outside the gene matches: 16. This CDR3 region has 16 residues. Germline CDR1 is DFQATT and CDR2 is SNEGSKA (reference sequence). The CDR3 loop is CSALGVAGMEGETQYF. CDR3 bases: TGCAGTGCCCTCGGGGTAGCGGGAATGGAAGGAGAGACCCAGTACTTC.

Comment on this clonotype: A junction boundary mismatches the germline segment, possibly from a read error. This rearrangement joins TRBV5-1 to TRBJ2-2; 10 bases line up with TRBD2. In germline, CDR1 is SGHRS, CDR2 YFSETQ. The CDR3 is 16 amino acids. CDR3 amino acids: CAGSLLTSGLIGELFF. As DNA, the CDR3 is TGCGCCGGCAGCTTGTTGACTAGCGGGTTGATCGGGGAGCTGTTTTTT.

This clonotype showed up many times. For the CDR3, the DNA is TGTGCCACCGCCCGGGGGGCAGAGGAGACCCAGTACTTC. It is translated as CATARGAEETQYF. This rearrangement joins TRBV24-1 to TRBJ2-5; a possible D gene is TRBD2 (7 bases). Germline loops: CDR1 KGHDR, CDR2 SFDVKD. The CDR3 has 13 residues. Trimming left V 9 bases short and J 5 bases short, with 15 bases between.

Worth noting for this clonotype: Sequence at one end of the junction differs from germline and may be a read error. CDR3 sequence (DNA): TGTGCCAGCTCACCAAAAGTTTACGGGGCGAGGGGTCAGTTCTTT. This codes for CASSPKVYGARGQFF. This sequence joins TRBV18 and TRBJ2-1; either TRBD1 or TRBD2 may fit D (5 bases each). Germline loops: CDR1 KGHSH, CDR2 LQKENI. The CDR3 sequence is 15 residues long. Filled out from reference TRBV18 and TRBJ2-1, the complete variable domain reads NAGVMQNPRHLVRRRGQEARLRCSPMKGHSHVYWYRQLPEEGLKFMVYLQKENIIDESGMPKERFSAEFPKEGPSILRIQQVVRGDSAAYFCASSPKVYGARGQFFGPGTRLTVL.

CDR3 DNA sequence: TGTGCCAGCAGCCAAGACAGATACTCTGGAAATAGCATATATTTT. It codes for CASSQDRYSGNSIYF. This chain connects TRBV4-2 to TRBJ1-3, with unresolved D. V was trimmed by 0 bases and J by 12 bases, leaving 18 bases between them. CDR1 is LGHNA and CDR2 is YNFKEQ in the germline V gene. This CDR3 comprises 15 residues.

This clonotype was seen many times. V is TRBV10-2 and J is TRBJ1-1, with a tentative D call TRBD1 (5 bases). The CDR3 has 15 amino acids. Germline V gene sequence: CDR1 WSHSY, CDR2 SAAADI. With 4 bases removed from V and 7 bases from J, the gap between germline ends came to 19 bases. The CDR3 spells CASSAQGEGKNEAFF. In DNA, the CDR3 is TGCGCCAGCAGTGCCCAGGGTGAGGGGAAAAATGAAGCTTTCTTT.

This clonotype was picked up a small number of times. The rearrangement links TRBV20-1 to TRBJ1-1; weak D call: TRBD1 (5 bases). The germline V and J ends were trimmed by 3 bases and 1 base, with 18 bases remaining between them. This CDR3 is built from 16 residues. Germline V lookup: CDR1 DFQATT, CDR2 SNEGSKA (reference sequence). The CDR3, as DNA: TGCAGTGCTAGCCAATTCACCGGGGGAAAGAACACTGAAGCTTTCTTT. Translated, it gives CSASQFTGGKNTEAFF.

Comment on this clonotype: A much larger clone sits a single nucleotide away, making a read error possible. The V and J genes are TRBV24-1 and TRBJ2-3; a weak D match, TRBD1 (5 bases). CDR1 KGHDR and CDR2 SFDVKD come from the germline V gene. CDR3 length equals 16 residues. The CDR3 reads CATTDSGYQKGDTQYF. The DNA of the CDR3 is TGTGCCACCACTGATTCCGGCTACCAGAAGGGGGATACGCAGTATTTT.

This rearrangement joins TRBV11-2 to TRBJ2-1, with D maybe TRBD2 (6 bases). Germline-derived CDR1 and CDR2 are SGHAT and FQNNGV. V was cut by 11 bases and J by 10 bases, with 21 bases left in between. This CDR3 has 13 amino acids. CDR3 DNA sequence: TGTGCCTGCATCTTAGAGAATAGCGGAGAGCAGTTCTTC. Protein sequence: CACILENSGEQFF.

For this clonotype: The junction does not match germline at one end; this may be a read error. The rearrangement uses TRBV20-1 and TRBJ2-7, with D perhaps TRBD1 (7 bases). Looked up from germline, CDR1 is DFQATT and CDR2 is SNEGSKA (reference sequence). This CDR3 contains 15 residues. CDR3 nucleotide sequence: TGCAGTGCTAGGTCCTCAGGGGGAGCGGACTACGTGCAGTACTTC. Its protein is CSARSSGGADYVQYF.

This chain uses TRBV11-2 with TRBJ2-1; no definite D call. Germline assignment: CDR1 SGHAT and CDR2 FQNNGV. Trimming took off 3 bases at V and 10 bases at J, with 19 bases between the two ends. The CDR3 length is 15 residues. CDR3 in DNA: TGTGCCAGCAGCTTGGATAGTGGCGGTTGGCAAGAGCAGTTCTTC. It codes for CASSLDSGGWQEQFF.

This clonotype has ten or more counts. The rearrangement uses TRBV7-8 and TRBJ1-3, with D unclear. The germline V gene encodes CDR1 SGHVS and CDR2 FQNEAQ. V lost 3 bases to trimming and J lost 2 bases, with 8 bases between them. This CDR3 region has 14 residues. Here the CDR3 reads CASSFSQTGNTIYF. The CDR3 region has the DNA TGTGCCAGCAGCTTCAGTCAAACTGGAAACACCATATATTTT.

This clonotype occurred many times. The CDR3 loop reads CASSLRGGGNQPQHF. CDR3 DNA sequence: TGTGCCAGCAGTTTAAGGGGGGGTGGCAATCAGCCCCAGCATTTT. V is TRBV28 and J is TRBJ1-5; the D gene is possibly TRBD1 (6 bases). The CDR3 spans 15 residues. CDR1 is MDHEN and CDR2 is SYDVKM in the germline V gene. V was cut by 2 bases and J by 2 bases, with 10 bases left in between.

For this clonotype: Relative to the germline gene, one junction end is altered; a read error may explain this. V gene TRBV7-8 combines with J gene TRBJ2-2; 7 nucleotides match TRBD1. In germline, CDR1 is SGHVS, CDR2 FQNEAQ. The CDR3 sequence is 15 residues long. In DNA form, the CDR3 reads TGTGCCAGCAGCTTAGGATTACCTAAAACAGGGGAACTGTTTTTT. Translation gives CASSLGLPKTGELFF.

This clonotype was detected ten times or more. V is TRBV20-1 and J is TRBJ2-2; 7 bases are shared with TRBD2. V shed 6 bases, J shed 1 base, and the junction held 5 bases outside the gene matches. This CDR3 is built from 14 residues. The germline gives CDR1 DFQATT, CDR2 SNEGSKA (reference sequence). In DNA, the CDR3 is TGCAGTGCCACCACTAGCGAGAACACCGGGGAGCTGTTTTTT. As protein: CSATTSENTGELFF.

This clonotype has just one count. This chain joins TRBV6-1 and TRBJ1-2, with a possible D match to TRBD1 (5 bases). The CDR3 loop spans 14 amino acids. Germline V CDR1 and CDR2: MNHNS, SASEGT. The ends were cut back, 4 bases at V and 5 bases at J, with 14 bases in the middle. The CDR3 here is CASSGRTGEYGYTF. In DNA form, the CDR3 reads TGTGCCAGCAGTGGCCGAACAGGTGAATATGGCTACACCTTC.

As for this clonotype: A read error may produce the germline difference seen at one junction end. This chain joins TRBV19 and TRBJ2-6; D may be TRBD1 (5 bases). The CDR3 runs to 17 residues. Germline values: CDR1 LNHDA, CDR2 SQIVND (reference sequence). The CDR3 bases are TGTTCCAGTAGTGGGGATAGGGCGGAATCTGGGGCCAACGTCCCGACTTTC. Its translation is CSSSGDRAESGANVPTF.

Of note for this clonotype: This is likely a read error, given that the CDR3 carries no conserved phenylalanine or tryptophan at its end. The genes are TRBV7-2 and TRBJ2-3, with a tentative D call TRBD1 (5 bases). V was cut by 5 bases and J by 2 bases, with 14 bases left in between. This CDR3 contains 15 residues. Germline V gene sequence: CDR1 SGHTA, CDR2 FQGNSA. Here the CDR3 reads CASSPGQANTDTQYL. The CDR3 nucleotides are TGTGCCAGCAGCCCCGGACAAGCTAACACAGATACGCAGTATTTA.

The rearrangement links TRBV6-6 to TRBJ2-5, with TRBD2 matching 7 bases. V gave up 0 bases and J gave up 4 bases; unmatched junction bases: 8. Germline-derived CDR1 and CDR2 are MNHNY and SVGAGI (reference sequence). The CDR3 extends over 16 amino acids. Written as DNA, the CDR3 is TGTGCCAGCAGTTACTCGCGGTTAGCGGGTCGAGAGACCCAGTACTTC. As protein: CASSYSRLAGRETQYF.

Details on this clonotype: The final CDR3 position lacks the conserved phenylalanine or tryptophan, pointing to a likely read error. The CDR3 region has the DNA TGTGCCAGCAGTTCCTCCGGGACAGGGAAATCACCCCTCCACTCT. It yields the protein CASSSSGTGKSPLHS. The chain employs TRBV28 and TRBJ1-6, with 9 bases identical to TRBD1. Unmatched junction bases numbered 8, after V lost 4 bases and J lost 10 bases. Germline CDR1 reads MDHEN; CDR2 reads SYDVKM. The CDR3 loop spans 15 amino acids.